These T cell receptor beta chains were read from a single sample in a study of patients and donors after allogeneic stem cell transplantation. TCRdb used MiXCR to reprocess the RT-PCR reads, holding one entry per CDR3 protein. In the table there are 190,000 or so distinct CDR3 sequences, about 40% of which are singletons. The sequenced sample consisted of blood, either unsorted or a sorted T cell fraction (not recorded which). All receptors derive from a human donor who was either an allogeneic HSCT recipient or a stem cell or donor lymphocyte infusion donor (not recorded which). It is not recorded whose cells these are; they may come from a transplant donor. CDR3s include the opening cysteine and the closing phenylalanine or tryptophan. The D gene is left open where the match is weak. Clone sizes are given selectively: once, few, many, or a class where the clone is expanded.

cdr3_length	j_call	v_call	d_call	clone_size	cdr3_aa	cdr3_nt
13	TRBJ2-3	TRBV15	.	.	CATSRTPGDTQYF	TGTGCCACCAGCAGGACCCCGGGAGATACGCAGTATTTT
12	TRBJ1-5	TRBV28	.	few	CASSSLNQPQHF	TGTGCCAGCAGTTCCTTAAATCAGCCCCAGCATTTT
16	TRBJ2-1	TRBV20-1	.	few	CSARALGPKTYNEQFF	TGCAGTGCTAGAGCCCTGGGCCCTAAGACCTACAATGAGCAGTTCTTC
13	TRBJ2-7	TRBV5-1	TRBD1	few	CASSSGQNNEQYF	TGCGCCAGCAGCTCGGGACAGAATAACGAGCAGTACTTC
11	TRBJ2-1	TRBV30	.	.	CAWTGGVEQFF	TGTGCCTGGACCGGTGGCGTTGAGCAGTTCTTC
16	TRBJ1-1	TRBV5-1	.	many	CASSSHPETMNTEAFF	TGCGCCAGCAGCTCCCACCCAGAGACGATGAACACTGAAGCTTTCTTT
17	TRBJ1-1	TRBV21-1	.	.	CASSTTGTRPPNTEAFF	TGTGCCAGCAGTACCACCGGGACCCGGCCCCCAAACACTGAAGCTTTCTTT
14	TRBJ2-1	TRBV13	.	.	CASSLREKHNEQFF	TGTGCCAGCAGCCTGAGGGAAAAGCACAATGAGCAGTTCTTC
15	TRBJ1-1	TRBV19	.	few	CASSIDKDLNTEAFF	TGTGCCAGTAGTATAGACAAGGACCTGAACACTGAAGCTTTCTTT
17	TRBJ2-5	TRBV12-3/TRBV12-4	.	few	CASSQRPGTWVEETQYF	TGTGCCAGCAGCCAGAGACCGGGGACTTGGGTTGAGGAGACCCAGTACTTC